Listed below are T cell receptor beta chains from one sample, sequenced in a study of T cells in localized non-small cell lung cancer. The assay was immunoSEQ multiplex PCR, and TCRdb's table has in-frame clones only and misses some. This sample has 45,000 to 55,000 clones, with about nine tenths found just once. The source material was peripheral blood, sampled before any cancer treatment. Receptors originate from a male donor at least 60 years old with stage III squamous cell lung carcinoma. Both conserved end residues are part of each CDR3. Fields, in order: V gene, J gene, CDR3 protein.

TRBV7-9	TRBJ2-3	CASSLGASGAAADTQYF
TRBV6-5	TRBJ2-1	CASSLDSAYNEQFF
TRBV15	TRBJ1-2	CATSRDPGTGLNYGYTF
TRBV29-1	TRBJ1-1	CSVGPGYMNTEAFF
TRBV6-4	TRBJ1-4	CASSGPQGDRKTNEKLFF
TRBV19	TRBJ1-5	CATTTGTRQPQHF
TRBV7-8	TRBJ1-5	CASSLVAGGWQPQHF
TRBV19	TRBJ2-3	CASRGTGTDTQYF
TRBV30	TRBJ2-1	CAWIAAPGPPGDEQFF
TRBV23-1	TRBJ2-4	CASSQSPLEVAKNIQYF
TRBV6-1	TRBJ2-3	CASSELAGGPDTQYF
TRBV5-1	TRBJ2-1	CASSPFSRASSSYNEQFF
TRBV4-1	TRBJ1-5	CASSQDTVPNQPQHF
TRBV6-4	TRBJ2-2	CASSDSLILAGGTGELFF
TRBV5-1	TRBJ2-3	CASTQGGSADTQYF
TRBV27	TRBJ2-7	CASSSQNRGYEQYF
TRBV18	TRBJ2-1	CASSPDRVGNEQFF
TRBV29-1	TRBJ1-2	CSVLWGGTGYTF
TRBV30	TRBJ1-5	CAWSVGLVRNQPQHF
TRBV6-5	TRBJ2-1	CASSYLGEQFF
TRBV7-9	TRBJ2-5	CASSGPGAEETQYF
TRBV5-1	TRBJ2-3	CASSTGFTDTQYF
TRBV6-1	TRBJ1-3	CASSVGGRAGNTIYF
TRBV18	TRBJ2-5	CASSPLETQYF
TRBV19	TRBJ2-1	CASSITPPLTSGNEQFF
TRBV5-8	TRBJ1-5	CASSLSQGLLQHF
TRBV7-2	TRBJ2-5	CASSLATGQQETQYF
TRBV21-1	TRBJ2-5	CASSTPGAQYF
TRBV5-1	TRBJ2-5	CASRPRDGQETQYF
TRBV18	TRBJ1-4	CASSPAIYSAEKLFF
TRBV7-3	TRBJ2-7	CASSRCQPGDSYEQYF
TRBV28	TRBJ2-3	CASRDRELTDTQYF
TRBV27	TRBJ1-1	CASSSRLGGVGTEAFF
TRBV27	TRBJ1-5	CASSSGTDSNQPQHF
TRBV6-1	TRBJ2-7	CASSEPQGVSKGEQYF
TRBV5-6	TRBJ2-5	CASSPDPGQAPETQYF
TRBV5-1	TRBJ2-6	CASSPGRSFSGANVLTF
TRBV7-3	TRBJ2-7	CASSPSGTSYEQYF
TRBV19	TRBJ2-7	CASSIRHEGPYEQYF
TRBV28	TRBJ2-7	CASSSGAGAEQYF
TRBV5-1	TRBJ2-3	CASSEQDSSTDTQYF
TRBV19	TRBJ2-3	CASSPGGGFSDTQYF
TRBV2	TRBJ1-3	CASSEGRGQRLNTIYF
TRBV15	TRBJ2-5	CATSRDPQRMGETQYF